The 19 T cell receptor beta chains below all came from one sample that was sequenced in a study of regulatory T cells in long-lasting Graves disease (dated by TCRdb to 2020 to 2023). The time point tag for this specimen amounts to: newly diagnosed GD, antithyroid drugs for less than 3 months. RNA was extracted from PBMCs in TRIzol for both TCR sequencing and RNA sequencing. Libraries were prepared through multiplex PCR. Data came from an Illumina HiSeq 4000. TCR beta libraries were built with iRepertoire HTBI primers and Arm-PCR amplification of CDR3 regions. The public reads were reanalyzed by TCRdb: fastp trimming at Q25, MiXCR alignment, in-frame beta chains only. Identical CDR3 protein sequences are pooled into one entry, listed with their most common genes and DNA. Across this sample there are 450,000 to 500,000 distinct CDR3 sequences, with 16% seen only once. The leading ten clones occupy 10% to 15% of the sample.

These records were also assigned to another study, of T cells in Graves' hyperthyroidism and ophthalmopathy.

This material consisted of peripheral blood mononuclear cells (PBMCs), taken at new diagnosis, from a patient treated with antithyroid drugs. The receptors were gathered from a man in his forties with Graves disease. Donor details come from another sample of the same person, matched by shared clones.

Details on this clonotype: This may be a read error, as it is one base from a much larger clone. The chain is built from TRBV6-2 or TRBV6-3 and TRBJ2-6, with a tentative D call TRBD1 (6 bases). The CDR3 runs to 13 residues. The germline gives CDR1 MNHEY, CDR2 SVGEGT. The V end was cut by 7 bases, the J end by 2 bases, with 6 bases between. CDR3 sequence reads: CASKGAGANVLTF. DNA of the CDR3: TGTGCCAGCAAGGGGGCTGGGGCCAACGTCCTGACTTTC.

As for this clonotype: This may be a read error, as it is one base from a much larger clone. The chain couples TRBV25-1 to TRBJ1-1; D gene uncertain. Trimming left V 7 bases short and J 1 base short, with 7 bases between. The CDR3 consists of 12 residues. Germline V gene sequence: CDR1 MGHDK, CDR2 SYGVNS. The CDR3 spells CASKGPNTEAFF. The CDR3 DNA sequence: TGTGCCAGCAAAGGCCCGAACACTGAAGCTTTCTTT.

This clonotype was recorded at least ten times. The chain joins TRBV7-9 to TRBJ1-5; D is ambiguous. The germline V gene encodes CDR1 SEHNR and CDR2 FQNEAQ (reference sequence). Trimming pared 6 bases from V and 4 bases from J, leaving 7 bases between. This CDR3 contains 12 residues. Here the CDR3 DNA reads TGTGCCAGCAGTGGCCCAAATCAGCCCCAGCATTTT. As protein: CASSGPNQPQHF.

The chain links TRBV9 to TRBJ2-5; no clear D. Trimming pared 0 bases from V and 4 bases from J, leaving 10 bases between. The CDR3 covers 14 residues. Germline loops: CDR1 SGDLS, CDR2 YYNGEE. CDR3 nucleotides: TGTGCCAGCAGCGTAGTAAGTTTCGGAGAGACCCAGTACTTC. Translation: CASSVVSFGETQYF.

Many counts were recorded for this clonotype. The chain combines TRBV6-1 with TRBJ1-1, with D unresolved. CDR1 is MNHNS and CDR2 is SASEGT in the germline V gene. The CDR3 spans 13 residues. Trimming took off 1 base at V and 0 bases at J, with 3 bases between the two ends. This CDR3 is CASSEGMNTEAFF. The DNA of the CDR3 is TGTGCCAGCAGTGAAGGTATGAACACTGAAGCTTTCTTT.

This clonotype has ten or more counts. The J gene is TRBJ2-3, the V gene TRBV7-8; TRBD1 matches at 9 bases. The CDR3 has 13 amino acids. CDR1 SGHVS and CDR2 FQNEAQ come from the germline V gene. V lost 5 bases to trimming and J lost 8 bases; unmatched junction nucleotides: 5. CDR3 protein: CASSPRTGVTQYF. Here the CDR3 DNA reads TGTGCCAGCAGCCCCCGGACAGGGGTTACGCAGTATTTT.

This chain links TRBV20-1 with TRBJ2-4; 12 bases agree with TRBD2. V trimming: 6 bases; J trimming: 5 bases; junction bases outside the gene matches: 5. CDR3 length: 14 amino acids. Per germline, CDR1 DFQATT and CDR2 SNEGSKA (reference sequence). Written as DNA, the CDR3 is TGCAGTGCCAAAGGACTAGCGGGACAAAACATTCAGTACTTC. This codes for CSAKGLAGQNIQYF.

In this sample, this clonotype turned up many times. The CDR3 reads CSVNGRLGTEAFF. The CDR3 bases are TGCAGCGTTAATGGACGGTTGGGGACTGAAGCTTTCTTT. The V and J genes are TRBV29-1 and TRBJ1-1; D uncertain. The CDR3 sequence is 13 residues long. Germline values: CDR1 SQVTM, CDR2 ANQGSEA. Trimming pared 5 bases from V and 5 bases from J, leaving 15 bases between.

The V and J genes are TRBV28 and TRBJ1-1; perhaps TRBD1 as D (6 bases). There are 15 residues in the CDR3. V was trimmed by 5 bases and J by 0 bases, leaving 13 bases between them. CDR1 and CDR2 from the germline V gene are MDHEN and SYDVKM. CDR3 region: CASSPGDTMNTEAFF. The CDR3 DNA is TGTGCCAGCAGTCCGGGGGACACTATGAACACTGAAGCTTTCTTT.

Many counts were recorded for this clonotype. The junction shows a germline mismatch at one end, possibly a read error. The V call is TRBV6-5, the J call TRBJ2-7; 7 bases fit TRBD1. The CDR3 is made up of 15 amino acids. From germline, CDR1 is MNHEY and CDR2 SVGAGI. Here the CDR3 DNA reads TGTGCCAGCAATTACCGGGACAGCGGCTCCTACGAGCAGTACTTC. Its protein is CASNYRDSGSYEQYF.

The sample holds many counts of this clonotype. The chain combines TRBV15 with TRBJ2-7; D ambiguous. The V gene lost 5 bases and the J gene lost 2 bases, with 10 bases spanning the gap. Germline-derived CDR1 and CDR2 are LNHNV and YYDKDF (reference sequence). This CDR3 is built from 13 residues. The CDR3 DNA reads TGTGCCACCAGCGGAGTCGGCACCTACGAGCAGTACTTC. Translating it yields CATSGVGTYEQYF.

This clonotype occurred many times. The chain combines TRBV12-3 or TRBV12-4 with TRBJ1-1, with D possibly being TRBD1 (6 bases). The CDR3 sequence is 13 residues long. Trimming left V 0 bases short and J 11 bases short, with 13 bases between. The CDR3 loop is CASSLARGTGAFF. The CDR3, as DNA: TGTGCCAGCAGTTTAGCCAGGGGCACTGGGGCTTTCTTT.

The sample holds many counts of this clonotype. The chain joins TRBV6-2 or TRBV6-3 to TRBJ1-4; TRBD1 is a possible D gene (6 bases). Between the trimmed V and J ends, which lost 4 bases and 8 bases, there was a span of 14 bases. The germline V gene has CDR1 MNHEY and CDR2 SVGEGT. The CDR3 loop spans 14 amino acids. The CDR3: CASSLGRGGEKLFF. The CDR3 nucleotides read TGTGCCAGCAGTTTGGGCAGGGGAGGAGAAAAACTGTTTTTT.

This clonotype appeared many times. The J gene is TRBJ2-3, the V gene TRBV28; unclear D gene. This CDR3 is 13 amino acids long. Germline-derived CDR1 and CDR2 are MDHEN and SYDVKM. Trimming pared 3 bases from V and 5 bases from J, leaving 9 bases between. The CDR3 spells CASSFPGRDTQYF. DNA of the CDR3: TGTGCCAGCAGTTTCCCTGGAAGAGATACGCAGTATTTT.

The chain is built from TRBV20-1 and TRBJ2-3, with TRBD2 identical over 12 bases. The CDR3 consists of 12 residues. The V and J ends lost 5 bases and 11 bases, in that order; junction bases with no gene match: 5. Germline CDR1 reads DFQATT; CDR2 reads SNEGSKA (reference sequence). CDR3 region: CSAWASGRGQYF. The CDR3 DNA sequence: TGCAGTGCTTGGGCTAGCGGGAGGGGGCAGTATTTT.

This clonotype came up many times. The V gene is TRBV6-1, the J gene TRBJ1-6; TRBD1 is a possible D gene (6 bases). CDR3 length: 15 residues. Deletions cut 6 bases from V and 7 bases from J, with 16 bases between. CDR1 and CDR2 from the germline V gene are MNHNS and SASEGT. This CDR3 is CASRSTGKGNSPLHF. CDR3 in DNA: TGTGCCAGCAGGTCAACAGGGAAAGGGAATTCACCCCTCCACTTT.

This clonotype was picked up many times. The V call is TRBV6-1, the J call TRBJ2-1, with 9 bases lining up with TRBD2. The trim removed 7 bases at V and 10 bases at J, leaving 17 bases unmatched. CDR1 is MNHNS, CDR2 SASEGT, per germline. The CDR3 is 16 amino acids. The CDR3 sequence is CASTLQGLAHLGEQFF. DNA for the CDR3: TGTGCCAGCACCTTGCAGGGACTAGCCCATCTGGGGGAGCAGTTCTTC.

This clonotype was picked up a small number of times. The chain recombines TRBV3-1 with TRBJ2-1, with TRBD1 as a possible D gene (6 bases). With the DNA end fitting TRBJ2-5 better, the J assignment may be wrong. The germline gives CDR1 LGHDT, CDR2 YNNKEL (reference sequence). CDR3 size: 13 residues. CDR3 residues: CASSLRTEETQYF. The DNA of the CDR3 is TGTGCCAGCAGCCTCCGGACAGAAGAGACCCAGTACTTC.

As for this clonotype: The likely explanation is a read error, given a far larger clone one base away. V and J are TRBV3-1 and TRBJ2-7; 13 nucleotides match TRBD2. The CDR3 extends over 16 amino acids. In germline, CDR1 is LGHDT, CDR2 YNNKEL (reference sequence). After removal of 5 bases from V and 0 bases from J, the junction contained 4 bases not matched to a gene. The CDR3 region is CASSELAGGPSYEQYF. The CDR3, as DNA: TGTGCCAGCAGCGAACTAGCGGGAGGGCCCTCCTACGAGCAGTACTTC.